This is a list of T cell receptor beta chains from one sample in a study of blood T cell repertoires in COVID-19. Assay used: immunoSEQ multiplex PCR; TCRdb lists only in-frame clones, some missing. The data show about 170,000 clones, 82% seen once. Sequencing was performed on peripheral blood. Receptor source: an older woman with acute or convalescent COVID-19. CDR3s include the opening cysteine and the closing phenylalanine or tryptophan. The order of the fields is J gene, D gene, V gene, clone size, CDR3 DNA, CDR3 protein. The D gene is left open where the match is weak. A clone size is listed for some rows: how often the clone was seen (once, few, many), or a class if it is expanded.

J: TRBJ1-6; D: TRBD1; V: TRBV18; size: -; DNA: TGTGCCAGCTCACCGGACAGGGGGCCGAGTAATTCACCCCTCCACTTT; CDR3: CASSPDRGPSNSPLHF
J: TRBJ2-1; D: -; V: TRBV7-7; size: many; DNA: TGTGCCAGCAGCTTAGGAAGAGTCAATGAGCAGTTCTTC; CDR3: CASSLGRVNEQFF
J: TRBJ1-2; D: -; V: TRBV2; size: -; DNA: TGTGCCAGCAGTAAAAACAGGGAGAGCTATGGCTACACCTTC; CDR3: CASSKNRESYGYTF
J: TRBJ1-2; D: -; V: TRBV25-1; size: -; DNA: TGTGCCAGCAGATCCGGTTGGGGGGGCGGGAGGAACGGCTACACCTTC; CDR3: CASRSGWGGGRNGYTF
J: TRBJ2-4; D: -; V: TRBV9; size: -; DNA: TGTGCCAGCAGCGTAGGACTAGCCAAAAACATTCAGTACTTC; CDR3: CASSVGLAKNIQYF
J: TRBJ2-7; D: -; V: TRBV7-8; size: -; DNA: TGTGCCAGCAGCTTAGGTGGAGGCTCCTACGAGCAGTACTTC; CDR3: CASSLGGGSYEQYF
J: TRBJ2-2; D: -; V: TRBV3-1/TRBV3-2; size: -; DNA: TGTGCCAGCAGCCAAGCCAGAGGTCCCGGGGAGCTGTTTTTT; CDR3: CASSQARGPGELFF
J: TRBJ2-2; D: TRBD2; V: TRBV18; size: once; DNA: TGTGCCAGCTCACCACCGTTGACTAGCACCATCGGGGAGCTGTTTTTT; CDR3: CASSPPLTSTIGELFF
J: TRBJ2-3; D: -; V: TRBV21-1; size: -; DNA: TGTGCCAGCGGTCCTGAGGATCTACCGGGACTAGCGAGGGCAGATACGCAGTATTTT; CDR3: CASGPEDLPGLARADTQYF
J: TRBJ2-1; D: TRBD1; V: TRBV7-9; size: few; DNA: TGTGCCAGCAGCACAAGAGGGCGAACAGGGGAAAACAATGAGCAGTTCTTC; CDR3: CASSTRGRTGENNEQFF
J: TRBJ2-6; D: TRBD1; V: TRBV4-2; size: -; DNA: TGTGCCAGCAGCCAACAGACAGGGGCTGGGGCCAACGTCCTGACTTTC; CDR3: CASSQQTGAGANVLTF
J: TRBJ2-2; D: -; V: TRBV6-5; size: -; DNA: TGTGCCAGCAGTTACTCCGCTGCTCCGGTGAACGGGGAGCTGTTTTTT; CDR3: CASSYSAAPVNGELFF
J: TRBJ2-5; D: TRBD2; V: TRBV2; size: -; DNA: TGTGCCAGCGACCTCCTAGCGGGAGGAATCGAGACCCAGTACTTC; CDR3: CASDLLAGGIETQYF
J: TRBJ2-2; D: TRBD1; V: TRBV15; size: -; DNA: TGTGCCACCAGCAGAGACCTGCCCGCTTTGGTCAGGGGGTTCACCGGGGAGCTGTTTTTT; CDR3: CATSRDLPALVRGFTGELFF
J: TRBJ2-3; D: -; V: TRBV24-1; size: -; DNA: TGTGCCACCAGTGATTATCTCACAGATACGCAGTATTTT; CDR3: CATSDYLTDTQYF
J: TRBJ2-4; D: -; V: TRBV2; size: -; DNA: TGTGCCAGCAGCCCCCGGAACATTCAGTACTTC; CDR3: CASSPRNIQYF
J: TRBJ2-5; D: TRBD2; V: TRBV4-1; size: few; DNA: TGCGCCAGCAGCCAAGCCCCTCCGGCTAGCGGGGAGTCCCAGTACTTC; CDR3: CASSQAPPASGESQYF
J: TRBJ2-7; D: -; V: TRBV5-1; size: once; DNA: TGCGCCAGCCGACTCCAGGACAGCTCCTACGAGCAGTACTTC; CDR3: CASRLQDSSYEQYF
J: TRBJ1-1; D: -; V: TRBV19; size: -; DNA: TGTGCCAGTAGCCAGACAGGAGCATATGAAGCTTTCTTT; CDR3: CASSQTGAYEAFF
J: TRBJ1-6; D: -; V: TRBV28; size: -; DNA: TGTGCCACCATTCGGGGGGGCGCCGGTAATTCACCCCTCCACTTT; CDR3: CATIRGGAGNSPLHF
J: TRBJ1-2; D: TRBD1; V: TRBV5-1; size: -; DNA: TGCGCCAGCAGCTGGGGGACAGGTGAGACTGGCTACACCTTC; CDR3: CASSWGTGETGYTF
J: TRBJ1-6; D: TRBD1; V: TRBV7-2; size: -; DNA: TGTGCCAGCAGCCCCGGGCGCAGGGGGCGTTCACCCCTCCACTTT; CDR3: CASSPGRRGRSPLHF
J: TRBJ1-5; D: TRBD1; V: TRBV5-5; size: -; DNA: TGTGCCAGCAGCTTGGTACAGGGGAGGAATCAGCCCCAGCATTTT; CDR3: CASSLVQGRNQPQHF
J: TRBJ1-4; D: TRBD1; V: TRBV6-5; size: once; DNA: TGTGCCAGCAGTTCGGGACAGGGAGGTGAAAAACTGTTTTTT; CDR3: CASSSGQGGEKLFF
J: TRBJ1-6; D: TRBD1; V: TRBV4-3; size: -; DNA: TGCGCCAGCAGCCGGCGGGACAGCAATTCACCCCTCCACTTT; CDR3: CASSRRDSNSPLHF
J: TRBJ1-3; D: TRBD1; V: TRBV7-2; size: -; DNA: TGTGCCAGCAGCCCTCAGACAGGGGGTGGAAACACCATATATTTT; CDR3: CASSPQTGGGNTIYF
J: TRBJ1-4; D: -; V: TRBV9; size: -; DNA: TGTGCCAGCAGCGTAGGGCAGGGAGGTGAAAAACTGTTTTTT; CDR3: CASSVGQGGEKLFF
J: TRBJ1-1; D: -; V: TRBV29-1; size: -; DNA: TGCAGCGTGAGGGCTGGTGGGGACACTGAAGCTTTCTTT; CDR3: CSVRAGGDTEAFF
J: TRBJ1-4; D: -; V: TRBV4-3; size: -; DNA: TGCGCCAGCAGCCCAGGACAGTCTACTAATGAAAAACTGTTTTTT; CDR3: CASSPGQSTNEKLFF
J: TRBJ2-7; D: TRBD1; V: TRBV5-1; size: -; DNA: TGCGCCAGCAGCCGAACCGGGACAGGGGCCTACGAGCAGTACTTC; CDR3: CASSRTGTGAYEQYF
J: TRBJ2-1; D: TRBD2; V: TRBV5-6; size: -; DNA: TGTGCCAGCAGCTTGGGACTAGCGGACCACAATGAGCAGTTCTTC; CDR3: CASSLGLADHNEQFF
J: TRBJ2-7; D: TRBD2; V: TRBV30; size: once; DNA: TGTGCCTGGAGCGGGGGGGACACCACCTACGAGCAGTACTTC; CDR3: CAWSGGDTTYEQYF
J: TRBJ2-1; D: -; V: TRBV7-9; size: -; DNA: TGTGCCAGCAGCTTAGCGCCGGGGACAACTCCCTACAATGAGCAGTTCTTC; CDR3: CASSLAPGTTPYNEQFF
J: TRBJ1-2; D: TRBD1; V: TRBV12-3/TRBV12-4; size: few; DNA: TGTGCCAGCAGCCGGGACAGGGACTATGGCTACACCTTC; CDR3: CASSRDRDYGYTF
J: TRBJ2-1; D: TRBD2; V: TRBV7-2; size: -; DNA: TGTGCCAGCAGCCAAAGACTAGCGGCAATTTCCTACAATGAGCAGTTCTTC; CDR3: CASSQRLAAISYNEQFF
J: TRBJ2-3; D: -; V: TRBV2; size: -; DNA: TGTGCCAGCAGTGAATGGGCTGAATTCACAGATACGCAGTATTTT; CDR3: CASSEWAEFTDTQYF
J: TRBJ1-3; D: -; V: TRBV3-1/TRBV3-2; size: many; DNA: TGTGCCAGCAGCCAAGATGGAGCGCGGGGCTGGCCTGGAAACACCATATATTTT; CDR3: CASSQDGARGWPGNTIYF
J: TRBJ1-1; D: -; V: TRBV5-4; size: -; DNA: TGTGCCAGCAGATACGACAGGAAGGGTATGGAGGCTTTCTTT; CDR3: CASRYDRKGMEAFF
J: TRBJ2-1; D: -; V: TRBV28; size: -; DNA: TGTGCCAGCAGTCTCCACGAGGGATTCGCCTACAATGAGCAGTTCTTC; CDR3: CASSLHEGFAYNEQFF
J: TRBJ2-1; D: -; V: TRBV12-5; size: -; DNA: TGTGCTAGTGGTTTGTCTTTTCAGGGGGGACTGGCAGCGGTCTACAATGAGCAGTTCTTC; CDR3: CASGLSFQGGLAAVYNEQFF
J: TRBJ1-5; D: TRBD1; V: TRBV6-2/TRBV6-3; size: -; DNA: TGTGCCAGCAGTTCCCCGCTCCGGGACAGGGAGGTCCGCAATCAGCCCCAGCATTTT; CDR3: CASSSPLRDREVRNQPQHF
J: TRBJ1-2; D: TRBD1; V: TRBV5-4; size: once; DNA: TGTGCCAGCAGTCGGGGGACAGGCGGCTACACCTTC; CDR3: CASSRGTGGYTF